This is a list of T cell receptor beta chains from one sample in a study of blood T cell repertoires in COVID-19. Sequenced by immunoSEQ multiplex PCR; TCRdb stores in-frame clones only, minus some. Of roughly 250,000 clones listed, 87% are singletons. Sequencing input: PBMCs or T cells enriched from blood (not recorded which). These receptors came from a woman in her thirties with acute COVID-19. The CDR3 runs from the conserved cysteine through the conserved F or W. D genes are given only for firm matches. Size is stated for part of the rows, as once, few or many counts, or as a class when the clone is expanded.

v_call: TRBV4-1; clone_size: few; j_call: TRBJ1-4; d_call: TRBD1; cdr3_nt: TGCGCCAGCAGCCAAGAGGGACAGGGGGCAGACGTTGAAAAACTGTTTTTT; cdr3_aa: CASSQEGQGADVEKLFF
v_call: TRBV5-1; clone_size: NA; j_call: TRBJ2-3; d_call: NA; cdr3_nt: TGCGCCAGCAGCTTGAATCCCCGAGACAGTCGGCCAGATACGCAGTATTTT; cdr3_aa: CASSLNPRDSRPDTQYF
v_call: TRBV5-6; clone_size: NA; j_call: TRBJ2-7; d_call: TRBD1; cdr3_nt: TGTGCCAGCAGCTTGTCTTCTGGGACAGAACCCTACGAGCAGTACTTC; cdr3_aa: CASSLSSGTEPYEQYF
v_call: TRBV6-5; clone_size: once; j_call: TRBJ1-2; d_call: TRBD1; cdr3_nt: TGTGCCAGCAGTTATACAGGGGAGGTTGGCTACACCTTC; cdr3_aa: CASSYTGEVGYTF
v_call: TRBV4-3; clone_size: NA; j_call: TRBJ2-5; d_call: TRBD1; cdr3_nt: TGCGCCAGCAGCCAAGGTCTCGGGACAGGGGCCGAGACCCAGTACTTC; cdr3_aa: CASSQGLGTGAETQYF
v_call: TRBV5-4; clone_size: once; j_call: TRBJ2-5; d_call: TRBD1; cdr3_nt: TGTGCCAGCAGCCCAGGGGGTCGGCGGGAGACCCAGTACTTC; cdr3_aa: CASSPGGRRETQYF
v_call: TRBV27; clone_size: NA; j_call: TRBJ1-5; d_call: NA; cdr3_nt: TGTGCCAGCAGCTCGCTCCGGGAATCTAATCAGCCCCAGCATTTT; cdr3_aa: CASSSLRESNQPQHF
v_call: TRBV5-4; clone_size: NA; j_call: TRBJ2-5; d_call: TRBD2; cdr3_nt: TGTGCCAGCAGCTTATCCGCGGCAAGGACTAGAGGAGAGACCCAGTACTTC; cdr3_aa: CASSLSAARTRGETQYF
v_call: TRBV6-6; clone_size: NA; j_call: TRBJ1-3; d_call: NA; cdr3_nt: TGTGCCAGCAGTGTCACGGCGGGGGGGGAAGATGATTTT; cdr3_aa: CASSVTAGGEDDF
v_call: TRBV10-2; clone_size: NA; j_call: TRBJ2-7; d_call: TRBD2; cdr3_nt: TGCGCCAGCAGAAATAGCGGGAGATCTTACGAGCAGTACTTC; cdr3_aa: CASRNSGRSYEQYF
v_call: TRBV7-3; clone_size: NA; j_call: TRBJ2-5; d_call: NA; cdr3_nt: TGTGCCAGCAGCTTAACTAGACAAGAGACCCAGTACTTC; cdr3_aa: CASSLTRQETQYF
v_call: TRBV3-1/TRBV3-2; clone_size: once; j_call: TRBJ2-1; d_call: NA; cdr3_nt: TGTGCCAGCAGCCAAGATCGGGTCCGCAGCTCCTACAATGAGCAGTTCTTC; cdr3_aa: CASSQDRVRSSYNEQFF
v_call: TRBV29-1; clone_size: NA; j_call: TRBJ2-1; d_call: TRBD2; cdr3_nt: TGCAGCGTTGTTGGTAGCGGGATTTCGAATGAGCAGTTCTTC; cdr3_aa: CSVVGSGISNEQFF
v_call: TRBV2; clone_size: NA; j_call: TRBJ2-3; d_call: NA; cdr3_nt: TGTGCCAGCCGAGGCAGTGGCACAGATACGCAGTATTTT; cdr3_aa: CASRGSGTDTQYF
v_call: TRBV19; clone_size: NA; j_call: TRBJ2-1; d_call: TRBD2; cdr3_nt: TGTGCCAGTAGGACAACCGGACTAGCGGGGGCCTACAATGAGCAGTTCTTC; cdr3_aa: CASRTTGLAGAYNEQFF
v_call: TRBV10-1; clone_size: NA; j_call: TRBJ1-4; d_call: NA; cdr3_nt: TGCGCCAGCAGAGTGAAAAGGGGGAACGAAAAACTGTTTTTT; cdr3_aa: CASRVKRGNEKLFF
v_call: TRBV28; clone_size: NA; j_call: TRBJ1-4; d_call: TRBD1; cdr3_nt: TGTGCCAGCAGTTCGACCGGGACAGGGTTTGAAAAACTGTTTTTT; cdr3_aa: CASSSTGTGFEKLFF
v_call: TRBV7-2; clone_size: NA; j_call: TRBJ2-5; d_call: NA; cdr3_nt: TGTGCCAGCAGCAGGGACATCGTGGCTCAAGAGACCCAGTACTTC; cdr3_aa: CASSRDIVAQETQYF
v_call: TRBV28; clone_size: NA; j_call: TRBJ1-4; d_call: NA; cdr3_nt: TGTGCCAGCAGTTCCCCGGACATAAATGAAAAACTGTTTTTT; cdr3_aa: CASSSPDINEKLFF
v_call: TRBV28; clone_size: NA; j_call: TRBJ1-3; d_call: TRBD1; cdr3_nt: TGTGCCAGCAGGGCACAGGGGGCAGAAACTGGAAACACCATATATTTT; cdr3_aa: CASRAQGAETGNTIYF
v_call: TRBV6-6; clone_size: NA; j_call: TRBJ2-1; d_call: TRBD2; cdr3_nt: TGTGCCAGCAGTTTAGCCAGCGGGGGGGGGAATGAGCAGTTCTTC; cdr3_aa: CASSLASGGGNEQFF
v_call: TRBV13; clone_size: few; j_call: TRBJ2-6; d_call: NA; cdr3_nt: TGTGCCAGCAGCTCCAGACAGGGGGCCAACGTCCTGACTTTC; cdr3_aa: CASSSRQGANVLTF
v_call: TRBV19; clone_size: NA; j_call: TRBJ1-4; d_call: NA; cdr3_nt: TGTGCCAGTAGTATCGTAGGAGGTATCAAGGAAAAACTGTTTTTT; cdr3_aa: CASSIVGGIKEKLFF
v_call: TRBV4-1; clone_size: NA; j_call: TRBJ1-1; d_call: NA; cdr3_nt: TGCGCCAGCAGCCAAGGAGGCGGGGTGAACACTGAAGCTTTCTTT; cdr3_aa: CASSQGGGVNTEAFF